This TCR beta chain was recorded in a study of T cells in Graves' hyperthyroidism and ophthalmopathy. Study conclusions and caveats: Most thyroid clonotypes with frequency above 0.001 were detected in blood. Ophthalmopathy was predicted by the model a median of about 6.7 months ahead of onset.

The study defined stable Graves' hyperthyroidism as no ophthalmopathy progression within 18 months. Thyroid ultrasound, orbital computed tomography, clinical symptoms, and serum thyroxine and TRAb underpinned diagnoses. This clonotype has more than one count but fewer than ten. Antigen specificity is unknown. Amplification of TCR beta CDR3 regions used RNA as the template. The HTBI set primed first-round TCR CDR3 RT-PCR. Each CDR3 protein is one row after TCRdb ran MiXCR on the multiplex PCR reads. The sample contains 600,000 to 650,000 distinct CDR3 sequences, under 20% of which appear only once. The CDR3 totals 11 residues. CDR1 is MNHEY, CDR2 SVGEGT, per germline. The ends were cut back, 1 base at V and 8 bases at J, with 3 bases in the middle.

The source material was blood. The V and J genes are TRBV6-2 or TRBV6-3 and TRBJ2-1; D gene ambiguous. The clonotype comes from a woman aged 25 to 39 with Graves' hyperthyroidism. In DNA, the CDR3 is TGTGCCAGCAGTTACTTCGATGAGCAGTTCTTC. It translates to CASSYFDEQFF.